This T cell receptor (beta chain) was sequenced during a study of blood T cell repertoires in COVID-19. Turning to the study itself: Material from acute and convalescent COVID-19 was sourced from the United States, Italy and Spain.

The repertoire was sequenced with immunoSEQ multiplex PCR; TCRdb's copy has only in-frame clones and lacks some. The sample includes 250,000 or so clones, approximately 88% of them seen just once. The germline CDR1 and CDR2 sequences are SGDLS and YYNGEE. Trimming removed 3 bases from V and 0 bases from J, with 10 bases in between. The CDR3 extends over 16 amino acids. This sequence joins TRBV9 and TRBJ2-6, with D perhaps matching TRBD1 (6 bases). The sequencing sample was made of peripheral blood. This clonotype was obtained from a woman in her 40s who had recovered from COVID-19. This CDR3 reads CASSAQGSSGANVLTF. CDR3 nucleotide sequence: TGTGCCAGCAGCGCTCAGGGGAGCTCTGGGGCCAACGTCCTGACTTTC.